Following are 20 T cell receptor beta chains from one sample sequenced in a study of T cells after yellow fever vaccination (dated by TCRdb to between 2018 and 2020). What this sample's treatment or condition label stands for: live attenuated yellow fever vaccine strain. The library was obtained by 5' RACE. These reads were obtained on an Illumina HiSeq 2500. TCRdb reanalyzed the raw reads on its own, using fastp at Q25 for trimming and MiXCR for clone calling, and kept in-frame beta chains. Every distinct CDR3 protein forms one entry, paired with its most common genes and DNA. The sample has under 55,000 distinct CDR3 sequences on record, approximately 7% of them singletons. The ten largest clones represent 24% of the sample. The starting material was CD8+ T cells not binding an NS4B(214-222) dextramer, sorted from PBMCs, obtained roughly 47 days after the first yellow fever vaccination. In the paper's terms, the cell subset or site label means: NS4B epitope dextramer-negative CD8 T cells. The receptor source for this set is a man between 18 and 35 years old who received the YFV17D yellow fever vaccine.

V gene TRBV10-3 combines with J gene TRBJ2-5, with D hard to call. Trimming removed 10 bases from V and 2 bases from J, with 14 bases in between. There are 13 residues in the CDR3. Germline CDR1 and CDR2: ENHRY and SYGVKD. The CDR3 here is CASSEVPQETQYF. The CDR3, as DNA: TGTGCCAGCAGCGAGGTCCCACAAGAGACCCAGTACTTC.

This clonotype was recorded a few times. The rearrangement links TRBV5-5 to TRBJ1-1; 8 nucleotides match TRBD1. J was trimmed by 4 bases and V by 4 bases; bases with no gene match: 3. From germline, CDR1 is SGHKS and CDR2 YYEKEE (reference sequence). The CDR3 sequence is 13 residues long. The CDR3 region is CASSQTGVTEAFF. Written as DNA, the CDR3 is TGTGCCAGCAGCCAGACAGGGGTCACTGAAGCTTTCTTT.

This clonotype occurred a few times. This chain links TRBV20-1 with TRBJ2-7; D ambiguous. The CDR3 is 13 amino acids. Germline lookup yields CDR1 DFQATT and CDR2 SNEGSKA (reference sequence). V was trimmed by 0 bases and J by 7 bases, leaving 13 bases between them. DNA of the CDR3: TGCAGTGCTAGAGATTTGAGAGACTTTGAGCAGTACGTC. Its translation: CSARDLRDFEQYV.

This clonotype was counted a few times. This rearrangement joins TRBV27 to TRBJ2-7; D call uncertain. This CDR3 has 13 residues. The V end lost 0 bases, the J end lost 6 bases, and 9 bases lay between the germline ends. Germline V CDR1 and CDR2: MNHEY, SMNVEV (reference sequence). In nucleotides, the CDR3 is TGTGCCAGCAGTTTATCGCCCGGGTCCGAGCAGTACGTC. Residues: CASSLSPGSEQYV.

This clonotype was seen many times. The genes are TRBV29-1 and TRBJ2-7, with D possibly TRBD1 on 5 matching bases. Germline CDR1 SQVTM, CDR2 ANQGSEA. The CDR3 runs to 13 residues. V shed 3 bases and J shed 0 bases, with 9 bases lying between them. The CDR3 DNA reads TGCAGCGTTGAGACAGACAGCTCCTACGAGCAGTACTTC. Translating gives CSVETDSSYEQYF.

There are many counts of this clonotype. The chain is built from TRBV12-3 or TRBV12-4 and TRBJ2-7; D is ambiguous. The CDR3 sequence is 13 residues long. V was shortened by 3 bases and J by 7 bases, with 13 bases between the two germline ends. The CDR3 loop reads CASSFNGNIEQYF. In DNA form, the CDR3 reads TGTGCCAGCAGTTTTAACGGTAATATTGAGCAGTACTTC.

This CDR3 is CASSHPWTGGVSEAFF. The CDR3 DNA is TGCGCCAGCAGCCATCCATGGACAGGGGGCGTGAGTGAAGCTTTCTTT. The chain links TRBV4-1 to TRBJ1-1; 11 bases are shared with TRBD1. There are 16 residues in the CDR3. CDR1 and CDR2 (germline): MGHRA, YSYEKL. Trimming took 3 bases from V and 7 from J; bases not matched to a gene: 10.

At least ten counts were recorded for this clonotype. The V call is TRBV13, the J call TRBJ2-7; 7 bases line up with TRBD2. The ends lost 4 bases at V and 2 bases at J; junction bases unmatched: 5. This CDR3 has 14 residues. The germline CDR1 and CDR2 sequences are PRHDT and FYEKMQ (reference sequence). The DNA for the CDR3 is TGTGCCAGCAGCTATAGGACTAGACCCTACGAGCAGTACTTC. Protein product: CASSYRTRPYEQYF.

This clonotype was counted at least ten times. No DNA is shown, since the ends of the CDR3 on it are uncertain; the CDR3 is the one TCRdb lists. The chain joins TRBV12-3 or TRBV12-4 to TRBJ2-1; the table's TRBD2 call for D was not verified on the DNA. The CDR3 totals 16 residues, both ends included. The CDR3 here is CASSTSTSGDNNEQFF.

This clonotype was recorded at least ten times. V is TRBV10-3 and J is TRBJ1-6; tentatively, D is TRBD1 (5 bases). This CDR3 is built from 15 residues. Germline assignment: CDR1 ENHRY and CDR2 SYGVKD. Trimming stripped 10 bases from V and 7 bases from J, with 20 bases between. The DNA of the CDR3 is TGTGCCACCAGGCCGGGCGGCAGGGACAATTCACCCCTCCACTTT. Residues: CATRPGGRDNSPLHF.

This clonotype was counted only a few times. The chain has TRBV11-2 and TRBJ2-2, with TRBD2 matching over 8 bases. Per germline, CDR1 SGHAT and CDR2 FQNNGV. CDR3 size: 14 residues. V was clipped by 5 bases and J by 6 bases; unmatched bases: 5. The CDR3 protein is CASSLLGGAGELFF. The CDR3 DNA sequence: TGTGCCAGCAGCCTACTCGGGGGGGCCGGGGAGCTGTTTTTT.

This clonotype was observed many times. The chain uses TRBV7-2 and TRBJ2-3, with 9 nucleotides matching TRBD2. J was trimmed by 4 bases and V by 3 bases; bases with no gene match: 5. This CDR3 region has 15 residues. CDR1 and CDR2 (germline): SGHTA, FQGNSA. CDR3 nucleotide sequence: TGTGCCAGCAGCTTGCTAGCGGGGTGGGCAGATACGCAGTATTTT. Protein: CASSLLAGWADTQYF.

This clonotype was detected ten times or more. The J gene is TRBJ1-1, the V gene TRBV7-2; maybe TRBD1 (5 bases). Trimming pared 6 bases from V and 3 bases from J, leaving 14 bases between. The CDR3 has 14 residues. The germline V gene encodes CDR1 SGHTA and CDR2 FQGNSA. CDR3 loop: CASRWGSFDTEAFF. DNA for the CDR3: TGTGCCAGCAGATGGGGGTCTTTTGACACTGAAGCTTTCTTT.

The V and J genes are TRBV7-9 and TRBJ1-5; the match to TRBD1 covers 9 bases. Germline-derived CDR1 and CDR2 are SEHNR and FQNEAQ (reference sequence). This CDR3 region has 14 residues. J was trimmed by 6 bases and V by 4 bases; bases with no gene match: 4. The CDR3 DNA sequence: TGTGCCAGCAGCTCCGGGACAGGGTTTCAGCCCCAGCATTTT. This translates into CASSSGTGFQPQHF.

The chain couples TRBV7-2 to TRBJ2-7, with D unclear. V was pared by 1 base and J by 2 bases, with 12 bases between. This CDR3 region has 15 residues. Germline CDR1 SGHTA, CDR2 FQGNSA. The CDR3 nucleotides are TGTGCCAGCAGCTTAGTTCCTACGTCAACCTACGAGCAGTACTTC. It translates to CASSLVPTSTYEQYF.

This clonotype was observed many times. The gene calls are TRBV4-1 and TRBJ1-6; D is uncertain. Trimming removed 3 bases at V and 13 bases at J, with 13 bases between. Germline lookup yields CDR1 MGHRA and CDR2 YSYEKL. This CDR3 is 13 amino acids long. CDR3: CASSHLSESPLHF. The DNA for the CDR3 is TGCGCCAGCAGCCACCTATCGGAGAGTCCCCTCCACTTT.

This clonotype was found many times. This rearrangement joins TRBV28 to TRBJ1-2; a possible D gene is TRBD1 (6 bases). V lost 6 bases to trimming and J lost 2 bases, with 10 bases between them. This CDR3 region has 13 residues. Germline V gene lookup returns CDR1 MDHEN and CDR2 SYDVKM. The CDR3, as DNA: TGTGCCAGCAGGTATCAGGGGAACTATGGCTACACCTTC. It is translated as CASRYQGNYGYTF.

This clonotype was seen a handful of times. The chain couples TRBV5-1 to TRBJ2-3, with D perhaps TRBD1 or TRBD2 (5 bases each). Germline-derived CDR1 and CDR2 are SGHRS and YFSETQ. V was shortened by 1 base and J by 2 bases, with 14 bases between the two germline ends. The CDR3 has 16 residues. The CDR3: CASSLFSGRSTDTQYF. CDR3 DNA sequence: TGCGCCAGCAGCTTGTTCTCGGGACGCTCCACAGATACGCAGTATTTT.

The V and J genes are TRBV2 and TRBJ2-5; D may match TRBD1 or TRBD2 (5 bases each). V lost 4 bases and J lost 0, with 15 bases in between. The CDR3 runs 16 residues. Germline V gene sequence: CDR1 SNHLY, CDR2 FYNNEI. CDR3 loop: CASSGVLGVHQETQYF. As DNA, the CDR3 is TGTGCCAGCAGTGGGGTCTTGGGGGTGCACCAAGAGACCCAGTACTTC.

V is TRBV12-3 or TRBV12-4 and J is TRBJ2-3, with D tentatively TRBD2 (6 bases). Trimming removed 3 bases from V and 1 base from J, with 14 bases in between. The CDR3 runs to 16 residues. The CDR3 DNA is TGTGCCAGCAGTTTGTATTCGGGGGACCGCACAGATACGCAGTATTTT. Its protein is CASSLYSGDRTDTQYF.